Below, one T cell receptor (beta chain) is given with its context. Regarding time point: patch test 1, 2 weeks after DPC sensitization. Sample treatment: therapeutic diphenylcyclopropenone sensitization with weekly scalp DPC. The data were obtained in a study of human T cells and chemical hapten exposure. The library gave individual cDNA molecules unique molecular identifiers. One entry per CDR3 protein, called by TCRdb with MiXCR from the RACE reads. Among approximately 340,000 distinct CDR3 sequences, about 7% were seen once, and the ten largest hold roughly 8%. V shed 10 bases and J 6 bases; nucleotides not matched to a gene: 8. The length of the CDR3 is 14 residues. Per the germline V gene, CDR1 is ENHRY and CDR2 is SYGVKD.

The source of this sequence is a young woman with alopecia areata. Some clones in this sample may be carry-over from other donors' samples. The rearrangement joins TRBV10-3 to TRBJ2-3; 12 bases match TRBD2. Sample: whole blood, taken in connection with sensitization to the hapten diphenylcyclopropenone (DPC). Here the CDR3 reads CATTTSGGMDTQYF. CDR3 nucleotides: TGTGCCACCACGACTAGCGGGGGAATGGATACGCAGTATTTT.